The present T cell receptor (beta chain) was sequenced within a study of blood T cell repertoires in COVID-19 (dated by TCRdb to the early 2020s). As for the study more broadly: Samples covering the acute and convalescent phases of COVID-19 were provided by collaborators in the United States, Italy and Spain. Where available, HLA class I and class II types were obtained from metadata supplied by the sample provider rather than from assay-based typing. The material from the prospective study consisted of cDNA or gDNA derived from T cells, B-cell-depleted T cells, or PBMCs. The repertoires were released in a freely available public database intended as a resource for research on the immune response to SARS-CoV-2. Deeply sampled blood TCRbeta repertoires from subjects exposed to, actively infected with, or recovered from COVID-19 were included in the dataset. The samples were drawn from the first 160 participants of the ongoing ImmuneRACE study and from 950 to 1,500 subjects provided by 6 global collaborators. A de-identified subject ID, COVID-19 status, age in years and sex were almost always included in the sample metadata. Results and caveats for the whole study, not just this receptor: The quantity of clinical and demographic metadata differed by source and by participant and was supplied without curation.

TCRbeta CDR3 regions were amplified from genomic DNA by means of the immunoSEQ Assay, a bias-controlled multiplex PCR. Concerning the study's data processing: Nucleated cell counts per sample were estimated from amplification of reference gene primers within the assay. Sequence reads were collapsed and filtered to measure the absolute abundance of every unique TCRbeta CDR3 rearrangement. For each sample, productive Simpson clonality was calculated by taking the square root of Simpson's diversity index across productive rearrangements. TCRdb re-hosts the immuneACCESS table, in-frame sequences only. Its copies lack some clones; in the studies checked, an unresolved V gene accounts for under half of them, and the cause for the rest is not known. That table gives V, J and clone size, and the DNA gave D and trimming. This sample has 240,000 or so clones in its table, and around 89% of those were observed once. The top ten constitute roughly 8.6% of the sample.

Participants in the prospective study were aged 18 to 89 years, lived in about two dozen United States geographic areas, and enrolled through a virtual design. In the prospective study, participants were assigned to cohorts based on the clinical history participants reported in a screening survey and a study questionnaire. For ImmuneRACE Cohort 3, a participant was defined as recovered based on two consecutive negative NP/OP PCR tests, clearance by a healthcare professional, or resolution of symptoms. In the prospective study, mobile phlebotomists collected whole blood, serum and a nasopharyngeal or oropharyngeal swab from each participant. Additional blood draws and questionnaires over an approximately 2-month period could optionally be provided by prospective study participants. Prospective study blood samples were shipped either frozen or at room temperature before DNA extraction. The CDR3 runs 16 residues from the cysteine to the phenylalanine. The kept DNA is CDR3 alone, 48 bases in frame from the first base. Trimming takes 1 base off V and 5 bases off J; junction bases not matched to a gene: 10. The germline V gene (reference sequence) sets CDR1 to LGHDT and CDR2 to YNNKEL.

On this clone: This clone's antigen is unknown. Per-nucleotide qualities are absent, and no much larger clonotype sits a single base away.

The sequenced material came from PBMCs or T cells enriched from blood (not recorded which). This clonotype originated in a middle-aged man who had recovered from COVID-19. Rearrangement joined TRBV3-1 (or the pseudogene TRBV3-2) to TRBJ2-5, and 7 bases in between align with TRBD1. The CDR3 sequence is CASSQVGRQGGETQYF. The nucleotide sequence is given as TGTGCCAGCAGCCAAGTCGGTAGACAGGGTGGGGAGACCCAGTACTTC.